A single sample is the source of the 26 T cell receptor beta chains below, sequenced in a study of T cell changes during pregnancy in multiple sclerosis. Profiling relied on immunoSEQ multiplex PCR, and the TCRdb table lists in-frame clones only, not all of them. Among about 40,000 clones, approximately 94% were seen once, and the ten largest hold 0.95% to 1.5%. Sample: peripheral blood, taken before pregnancy. The receptor source for this set is a female donor with multiple sclerosis, enrolled in a pregnancy study.

In DNA form, the CDR3 reads TGTGCCAGTAGTTTCTCATCGACTAGCGTCTCCTACGAGCAGTACTTC. This translates into CASSFSSTSVSYEQYF. V and J are TRBV19 and TRBJ2-7; TRBD2 agrees at 8 bases. The V gene end was trimmed by 5 bases and the J gene end by 0 bases; junction bases not matched to a gene: 9. Germline V gene data show CDR1 as LNHDA and CDR2 as SQIVND (reference sequence). The CDR3 loop spans 16 amino acids.

This chain connects TRBV6-4 to TRBJ1-5; 7 nucleotides agree with TRBD1. Trimming took 6 bases from V and 6 from J; bases not matched to a gene: 5. Germline CDR1 reads MRHNA; CDR2 reads SNTAGT. This CDR3 is built from 13 residues. In nucleotides, the CDR3 is TGTGCCAGCAGCGAAGGGGACAGTCAGCCCCAGCATTTT. Translation: CASSEGDSQPQHF.

The chain recombines TRBV5-1 with TRBJ2-5; weak D call: TRBD1 (6 bases). The CDR3 loop spans 12 amino acids. V gave up 4 bases and J gave up 5 bases, with 9 bases separating them. The germline V gene has CDR1 SGHRS and CDR2 YFSETQ. DNA of the CDR3: TGCGCCAGCAGCGCCCAGGGGGAGACCCAGTACTTC. Its protein product is CASSAQGETQYF.

The J gene is TRBJ2-1, the V gene TRBV2, with 10 bases lining up with TRBD2. This CDR3 region has 15 residues. The germline V gene has CDR1 SNHLY and CDR2 FYNNEI. V lost 9 bases to trimming and J lost 6 bases; unmatched junction nucleotides: 11. CDR3 DNA: TGTGCCAGTAGACGGATAGCGGGAGGTGGCAATGAGCAGTTCTTC. Translated, it gives CASRRIAGGGNEQFF.

V is TRBV13 and J is TRBJ2-1; 10 bases match TRBD2. Germline loops: CDR1 PRHDT, CDR2 FYEKMQ (reference sequence). Losses at the gene ends were 5 bases for V and 4 bases for J; bases not matched to a gene: 5. This CDR3 is 15 amino acids long. Here the CDR3 DNA reads TGTGCCAGCAGCCACAGCGGGAGGGAATACAATGAGCAGTTCTTC. It encodes CASSHSGREYNEQFF.

This clone was detected once. The V and J genes are TRBV20-1 and TRBJ2-7, with 7 bases fitting TRBD1. V lost 6 bases and J lost 6; bases outside the gene matches: 5. The CDR3 has 11 amino acids. CDR1 DFQATT and CDR2 SNEGSKA come from the germline V gene (reference sequence). The CDR3 DNA is TGCAGTGCACGGACAGGTTCCGAGCAGTACTTC. Translating it yields CSARTGSEQYF.

The rearrangement uses TRBV12-5 and TRBJ2-5, with 10 bases that match TRBD1. The V gene's germline CDR1 is LGHNT and CDR2 FRNRAP. J was trimmed by 4 bases and V by 3 bases; bases with no gene match: 8. The CDR3 contains 16 residues. The CDR3 reads CASGLTGTGDRETQYF. CDR3 coding DNA: TGTGCTAGTGGTTTAACCGGGACAGGGGATAGAGAGACCCAGTACTTC.

The chain combines TRBV5-4 with TRBJ2-3, with D perhaps TRBD1 (7 bases). Per germline, CDR1 SGHNT and CDR2 YYREEE (reference sequence). The CDR3 has 15 amino acids. V was trimmed by 1 base and J by 4 bases, leaving 13 bases between them. The CDR3 DNA sequence: TGTGCCAGCAGCTTGAGGACTACAGGGGCAGATACGCAGTATTTT. This translates into CASSLRTTGADTQYF.

The chain links TRBV19 to TRBJ2-3; 7 bases align to TRBD1. Germline lookup yields CDR1 LNHDA and CDR2 SQIVND (reference sequence). V lost 5 bases and J lost 2; bases outside the gene matches: 10. This CDR3 comprises 16 residues. The CDR3 spells CASSATGERFTDTQYF. CDR3 DNA sequence: TGTGCCAGTAGTGCAACAGGGGAGAGGTTCACAGATACGCAGTATTTT.

The chain carries TRBV6-5 and TRBJ2-7; possibly TRBD1 for D (6 bases). Trimming cost V 2 bases and J 2 bases, with 13 bases left between them. CDR1 is MNHEY and CDR2 is SVGAGI in the germline V gene. CDR3 length equals 15 residues. The CDR3 region has the DNA TGTGCCAGCAGTTACACCACGGACAGAACCTACGAGCAGTACTTC. Translation: CASSYTTDRTYEQYF.

V usage is TRBV29-1 and J usage is TRBJ1-2, with D uncertain. The CDR3 consists of 13 residues. V shed 7 bases and J shed 0 bases, with 12 bases lying between them. CDR1 SQVTM and CDR2 ANQGSEA come from the germline V gene. Here the CDR3 DNA reads TGCAGCGCTTGGCAGGTTACTAACTATGGCTACACCTTC. Translation: CSAWQVTNYGYTF.

The chain recombines TRBV5-4 with TRBJ2-4, with 7 bases matching TRBD1. The CDR3 sequence is 14 residues long. Germline V gene sequence: CDR1 SGHNT, CDR2 YYREEE (reference sequence). Trimming removed 3 bases from V and 5 bases from J; junction bases left unmatched: 5. The CDR3: CASSSRGLQNIQYF. The DNA for the CDR3 is TGTGCCAGCAGCTCAAGGGGGCTTCAAAACATTCAGTACTTC. Full variable domain (rest looked up from reference TRBV5-4 and TRBJ2-4): ETGVTQSPTHLIKTRGQQVTLRCSSQSGHNTVSWYQQALGQGPQFIFQYYREEENGRGNFPPRFSGLQFPNYSSELNVNALELDDSALYLCASSSRGLQNIQYFGAGTRLSVL.

The V call is TRBV7-8, the J call TRBJ1-5, with 10 bases matching TRBD1. Germline lookup yields CDR1 SGHVS and CDR2 FQNEAQ. This CDR3 is 15 amino acids long. The trim removed 5 bases at V and 4 bases at J, leaving 5 bases unmatched. The CDR3 spells CASSLRTGGNQPQHF. CDR3 DNA sequence: TGTGCCAGCAGCCTAAGGACAGGGGGAAATCAGCCCCAGCATTTT.

The gene calls are TRBV2 and TRBJ2-7; 12 nucleotides line up with TRBD1. Germline V gene lookup returns CDR1 SNHLY and CDR2 FYNNEI. The J segment lost 5 bases and the V segment lost 3 bases, leaving 5 bases of the junction unmatched. This CDR3 comprises 15 residues. CDR3 region: CASSDWDRGQNEQYF. CDR3 sequence (DNA): TGTGCCAGCAGTGATTGGGACAGGGGGCAGAACGAGCAGTACTTC.

The chain has TRBV5-1 and TRBJ1-4; 8 bases map to TRBD1. Per the germline V gene, CDR1 is SGHRS and CDR2 is YFSETQ. The V and J ends lost 1 base and 0 bases, in that order; junction bases with no gene match: 8. This CDR3 has 18 residues. CDR3 nucleotide sequence: TGCGCCAGCAGCTTGCTCCCAGGGGGCGTAGCAACTAATGAAAAACTGTTTTTT. Its translation is CASSLLPGGVATNEKLFF.

The CDR3 nucleotides read TGTGCCAGCAGCGCCCCCCCTGGCGGGAGAGGGAATGAGCAGTTCTTC. This translates into CASSAPPGGRGNEQFF. The chain combines TRBV5-4 with TRBJ2-1; 7 bases agree with TRBD2. The V gene's germline CDR1 is SGHNT and CDR2 YYREEE (reference sequence). Trimming removed 4 bases from V and 7 bases from J; junction bases left unmatched: 14. CDR3 length equals 16 residues. Drawing the rest from reference TRBV5-4 and TRBJ2-1, the complete variable domain is ETGVTQSPTHLIKTRGQQVTLRCSSQSGHNTVSWYQQALGQGPQFIFQYYREEENGRGNFPPRFSGLQFPNYSSELNVNALELDDSALYLCASSAPPGGRGNEQFFGPGTRLTVL.

This clone appeared once. The rearrangement links TRBV5-1 to TRBJ2-3; D remains ambiguous. The CDR3 sequence is 12 residues long. Per germline, CDR1 SGHRS and CDR2 YFSETQ. V lost 1 base and J 8 bases, leaving 8 bases between the germline ends. The CDR3 loop reads CASSLSLATQYF. The CDR3 region has the DNA TGCGCCAGCAGCTTGTCCTTGGCTACGCAGTATTTT.

The V call is TRBV5-4, the J call TRBJ2-5, with TRBD2 matching 11 bases. Germline V gives CDR1 SGHNT, CDR2 YYREEE (reference sequence). This CDR3 spans 14 amino acids. Losses at the gene ends were 4 bases for V and 5 bases for J; bases not matched to a gene: 4. The CDR3 DNA is TGTGCCAGCAGCCTAGCGGGAGGCGGGGAGACCCAGTACTTC. Translated, it gives CASSLAGGGETQYF. Full variable domain (rest looked up from reference TRBV5-4 and TRBJ2-5): ETGVTQSPTHLIKTRGQQVTLRCSSQSGHNTVSWYQQALGQGPQFIFQYYREEENGRGNFPPRFSGLQFPNYSSELNVNALELDDSALYLCASSLAGGGETQYFGPGTRLLVL.

This chain connects TRBV10-1 to TRBJ2-7; 13 nucleotides agree with TRBD2. The J segment lost 4 bases and the V segment lost 2 bases, leaving 2 bases of the junction unmatched. CDR1 and CDR2 from the germline V gene are WNHNN and SYGVQD (reference sequence). There are 15 residues in the CDR3. As DNA, the CDR3 is TGCGCCAGCAGTGAGGGGACTAGCGGGACTTACGAGCAGTACTTC. It yields the protein CASSEGTSGTYEQYF.

V is TRBV9 and J is TRBJ2-2; D gene unclear. The ends were cut back, 4 bases at V and 5 bases at J, with 9 bases in the middle. This CDR3 comprises 13 residues. Germline CDR1 reads SGDLS; CDR2 reads YYNGEE. Here the CDR3 reads CASSTYLTGELFF. CDR3 coding DNA: TGTGCCAGCAGCACATACCTGACCGGGGAGCTGTTTTTT.

There are a few counts of this clone. This rearrangement joins TRBV5-1 to TRBJ2-1, with 11 bases aligning to TRBD2. Germline V gene sequence: CDR1 SGHRS, CDR2 YFSETQ. J was trimmed by 6 bases and V by 1 base; bases with no gene match: 0. CDR3 length: 14 residues. The CDR3 region is CASSLTSGSNEQFF. The CDR3 DNA sequence: TGCGCCAGCAGCTTGACTAGCGGGAGCAATGAGCAGTTCTTC. The variable domain in full, with the rest retrieved from reference TRBV5-1 and TRBJ2-1, is KAGVTQTPRYLIKTRGQQVTLSCSPISGHRSVSWYQQTPGQGLQFLFEYFSETQRNKGNFPGRFSGRQFSNSRSEMNVSTLELGDSALYLCASSLTSGSNEQFFGPGTRLTVL.

The V and J genes are TRBV29-1 and TRBJ2-7, with TRBD2 matching 10 bases. CDR1 is SQVTM, CDR2 ANQGSEA, per germline. The CDR3 sequence is 14 residues long. With 6 bases clipped from V and 3 bases from J, the junction kept 8 bases outside the gene matches. CDR3 nucleotide sequence: TGCAGCGTCTCCGGACTAGCGGAGTACTACGAGCAGTACTTC. This translates into CSVSGLAEYYEQYF.

V is TRBV14 and J is TRBJ2-1, with TRBD1 matching over 12 bases. J was trimmed by 7 bases and V by 0 bases; bases with no gene match: 4. CDR1 SGHDN and CDR2 FVKESK come from the germline V gene. This CDR3 has 16 amino acids. As DNA, the CDR3 is TGTGCCAGCAGCCAAGAAAGGGACAGGGGGCTGAATGAGCAGTTCTTC. Protein product: CASSQERDRGLNEQFF.

The J gene is TRBJ2-7, the V gene TRBV5-1, with TRBD2 matching over 8 bases. Germline CDR1 is SGHRS and CDR2 is YFSETQ. Germline trimming cut 4 bases from V and 4 bases from J; bases unmatched to any gene: 7. CDR3 length: 14 amino acids. In DNA, the CDR3 is TGCGCCAGCAGCCCAGCGGGAGCCACATACGAGCAGTACTTC. It yields the protein CASSPAGATYEQYF. Together with reference TRBV5-1 and TRBJ2-7, the CDR3 gives the full variable domain: KAGVTQTPRYLIKTRGQQVTLSCSPISGHRSVSWYQQTPGQGLQFLFEYFSETQRNKGNFPGRFSGRQFSNSRSEMNVSTLELGDSALYLCASSPAGATYEQYFGPGTRLTVT.

The rearrangement links TRBV29-1 to TRBJ2-5; 10 nucleotides align to TRBD2. This CDR3 is 14 amino acids long. Trimming took 3 bases from V and 5 from J; bases not matched to a gene: 6. In germline, CDR1 is SQVTM, CDR2 ANQGSEA. The CDR3 is CSVDKAGGGETQYF. The CDR3 DNA is TGCAGCGTTGATAAAGCGGGAGGGGGTGAGACCCAGTACTTC.

The CDR3 loop reads CASIRTPSQYF. CDR3 sequence (DNA): TGTGCCAGCATAAGGACTCCCTCGCAGTACTTC. The rearrangement links TRBV27 to TRBJ2-7, with a weak D call TRBD2 (5 bases). The CDR3 is 11 residues long. Germline-derived CDR1 and CDR2 are MNHEY and SMNVEV (reference sequence). V lost 7 bases and J 9 bases, leaving 13 bases between the germline ends.